Reported below is one T cell receptor beta chain. The antigen is unknown. The sample is drawn from a study of T cell responses to AZD1222 COVID-19 vaccine. Sequencing used immunoSEQ multiplex PCR; TCRdb keeps in-frame clones, though not all of them. The sample holds 90,000 to 130,000 clones, about 85% seen once. This CDR3 is built from 12 residues. The germline V and J ends were trimmed by 10 bases and 3 bases, with 10 bases remaining between them. Germline CDR1 is MDHEN and CDR2 is SYDVKM. Findings and caveats of the study: A rise in Spike-specific TCR breadth and depth followed two AZD1222 doses. White British donors predominated, females outnumbered males, and clonal diversity was possibly underestimated. Repertoires were obtained solely post-peak T cell response. Baseline serostatus was positive in only six AZD1222 recipients.

J is TRBJ1-5 and V is TRBV28; a weak D match, TRBD1 (5 bases). The sample was peripheral blood, taken on day 0 of AZD1222 vaccination. This TCR derives from an adult in good health. CDR3 DNA: TGTGCCAACCAGGGACCCAATCAGCCCCAGCATTTT. It codes for CANQGPNQPQHF.